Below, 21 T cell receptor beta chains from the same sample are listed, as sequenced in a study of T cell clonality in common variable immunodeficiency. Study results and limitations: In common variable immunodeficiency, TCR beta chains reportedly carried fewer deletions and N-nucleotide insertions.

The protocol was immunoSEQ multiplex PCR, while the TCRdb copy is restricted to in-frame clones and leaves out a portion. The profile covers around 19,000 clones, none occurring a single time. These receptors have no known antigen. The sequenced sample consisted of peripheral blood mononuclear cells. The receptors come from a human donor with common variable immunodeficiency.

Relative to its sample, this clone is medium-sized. Incomplete CDR3 DNA: TGCGCCAGCAGCCAACTCCCCCAGGGGGCGGGAGAGACC. Its protein is CASSQLPQGAGET. In full, the CDR3 reads CASSQLPQGAGETQYF. The chain recombines TRBV5-1 with TRBJ2-5; TRBD1 agrees at 8 bases. The read terminates 3 residues ahead of where the CDR3 ends, so the germline J gene completes it. This CDR3 region has 16 residues. V lost 4 bases, J lost 4 bases, and 12 bases stayed unmatched. The germline CDR1 and CDR2 sequences are SGHRS and YFSETQ.

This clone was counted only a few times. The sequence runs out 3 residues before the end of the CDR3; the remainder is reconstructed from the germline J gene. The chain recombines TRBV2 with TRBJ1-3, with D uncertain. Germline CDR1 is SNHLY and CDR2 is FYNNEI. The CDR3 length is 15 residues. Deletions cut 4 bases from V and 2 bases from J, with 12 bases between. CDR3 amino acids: CASSVSGSPGNTIYF. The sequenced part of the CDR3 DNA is TGTGCCAGCAGTGTAAGCGGGAGCCCTGGAAACACC.

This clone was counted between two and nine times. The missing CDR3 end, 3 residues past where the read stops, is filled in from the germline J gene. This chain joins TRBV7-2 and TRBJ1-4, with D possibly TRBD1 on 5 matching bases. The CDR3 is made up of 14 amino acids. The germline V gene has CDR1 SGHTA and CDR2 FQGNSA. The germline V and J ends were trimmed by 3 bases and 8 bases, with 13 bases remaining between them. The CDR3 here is CASSLRGSTEKLFF. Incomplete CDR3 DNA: TGTGCCAGCAGCTTGAGGGGAAGTACGGAAAAA.

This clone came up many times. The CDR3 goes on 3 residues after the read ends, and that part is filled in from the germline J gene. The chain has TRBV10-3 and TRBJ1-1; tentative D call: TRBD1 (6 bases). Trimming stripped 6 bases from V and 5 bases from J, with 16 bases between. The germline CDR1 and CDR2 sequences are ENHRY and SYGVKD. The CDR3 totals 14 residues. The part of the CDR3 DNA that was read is TGTGCCATCAGAGACGAACAGGGAGGGACTGAA. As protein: CAIRDEQGGTE. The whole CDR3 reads CAIRDEQGGTEAFF.

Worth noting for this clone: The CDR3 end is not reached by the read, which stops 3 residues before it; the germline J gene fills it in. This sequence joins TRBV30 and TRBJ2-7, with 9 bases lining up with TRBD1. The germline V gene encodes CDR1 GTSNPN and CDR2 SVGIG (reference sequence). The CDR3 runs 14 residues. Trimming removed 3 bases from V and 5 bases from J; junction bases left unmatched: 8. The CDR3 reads CAWSKGTGYDEQYF. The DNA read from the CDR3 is TGTGCCTGGAGCAAGGGGACAGGGTACGACGAG.

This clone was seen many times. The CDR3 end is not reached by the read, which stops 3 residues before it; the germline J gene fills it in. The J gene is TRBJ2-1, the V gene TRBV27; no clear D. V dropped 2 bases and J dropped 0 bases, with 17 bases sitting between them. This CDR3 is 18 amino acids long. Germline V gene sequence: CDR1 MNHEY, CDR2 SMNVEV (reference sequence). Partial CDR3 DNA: TGTGCCAGCAGTTTACATTTCCGGGTCGCCAGCTCCTACAATGAG. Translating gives CASSLHFRVASSYNE. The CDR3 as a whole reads CASSLHFRVASSYNEQFF.

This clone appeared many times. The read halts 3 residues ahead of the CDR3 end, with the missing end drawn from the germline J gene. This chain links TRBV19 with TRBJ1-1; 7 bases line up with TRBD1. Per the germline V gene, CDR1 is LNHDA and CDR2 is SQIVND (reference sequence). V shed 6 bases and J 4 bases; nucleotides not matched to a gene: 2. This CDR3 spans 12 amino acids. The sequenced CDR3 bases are TGTGCCAGTAGGACAGGGCGCACTGAA. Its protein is CASRTGRTE. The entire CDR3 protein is CASRTGRTEAFF.

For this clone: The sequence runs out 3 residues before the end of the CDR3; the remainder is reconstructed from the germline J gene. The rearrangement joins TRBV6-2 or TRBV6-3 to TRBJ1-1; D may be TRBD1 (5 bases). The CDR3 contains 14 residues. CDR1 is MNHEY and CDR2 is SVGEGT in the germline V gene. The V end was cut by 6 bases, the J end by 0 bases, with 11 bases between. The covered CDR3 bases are TGTGCCAGCAGGGAAAAGGGGCTGAACACTGAA. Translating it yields CASREKGLNTE. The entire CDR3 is CASREKGLNTEAFF.

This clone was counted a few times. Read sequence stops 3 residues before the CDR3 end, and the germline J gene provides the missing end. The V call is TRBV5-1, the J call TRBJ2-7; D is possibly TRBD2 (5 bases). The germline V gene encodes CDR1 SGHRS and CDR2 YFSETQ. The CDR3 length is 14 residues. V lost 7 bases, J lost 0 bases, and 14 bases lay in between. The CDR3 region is CASGRGGDSYEQYF. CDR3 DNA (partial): TGCGCCAGCGGCCGGGGTGGGGACTCCTACGAG.

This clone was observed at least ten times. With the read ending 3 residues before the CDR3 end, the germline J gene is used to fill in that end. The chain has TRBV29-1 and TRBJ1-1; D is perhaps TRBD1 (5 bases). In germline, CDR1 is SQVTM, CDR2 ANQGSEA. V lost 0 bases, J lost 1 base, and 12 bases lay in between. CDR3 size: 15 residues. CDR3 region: CSVEDGLGQNTEAFF. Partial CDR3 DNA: TGCAGCGTTGAAGATGGATTGGGGCAGAACACTGAA.

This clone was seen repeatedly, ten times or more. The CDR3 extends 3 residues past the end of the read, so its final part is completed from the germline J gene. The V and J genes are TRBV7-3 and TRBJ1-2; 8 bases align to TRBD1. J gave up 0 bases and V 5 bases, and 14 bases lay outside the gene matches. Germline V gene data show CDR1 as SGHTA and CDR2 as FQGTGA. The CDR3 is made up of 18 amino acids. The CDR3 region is CASSLVGTGDRSNYGYTF. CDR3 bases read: TGTGCCAGCAGCCTCGTTGGGACAGGAGATCGATCTAACTATGGC.

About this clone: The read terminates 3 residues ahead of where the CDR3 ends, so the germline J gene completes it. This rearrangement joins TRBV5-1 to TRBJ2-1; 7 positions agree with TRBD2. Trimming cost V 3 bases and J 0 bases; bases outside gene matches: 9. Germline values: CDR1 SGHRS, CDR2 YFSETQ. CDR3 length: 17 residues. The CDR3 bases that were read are TGCGCCAGCAGCTATGGCGGGAGAGAGAGCTCCTACAATGAG. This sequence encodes CASSYGGRESSYNE. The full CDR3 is CASSYGGRESSYNEQFF.

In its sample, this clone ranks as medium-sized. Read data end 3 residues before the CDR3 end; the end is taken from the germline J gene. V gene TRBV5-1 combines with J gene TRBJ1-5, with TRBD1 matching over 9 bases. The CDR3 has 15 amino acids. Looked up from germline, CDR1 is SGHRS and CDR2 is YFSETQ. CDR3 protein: CASSLAGQGQGPQHF. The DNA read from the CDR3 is TGCGCCAGCAGCTTGGCCGGACAGGGGCAGGGACCC.

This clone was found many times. CDR3 sequence reads: CASSLVFAYQETQYF. CDR3 DNA, as far as it was read: TGCGCCAGCAGCTTGGTATTTGCGTACCAAGAGACC. The V call is TRBV5-1, the J call TRBJ2-5; D not resolved. The missing CDR3 end, 3 residues past where the read stops, is filled in from the germline J gene. The CDR3 sequence is 15 residues long. The ends were cut back, 0 bases at V and 0 bases at J, with 9 bases in the middle. Germline V gives CDR1 SGHRS, CDR2 YFSETQ. Variable domain in full (rest from reference TRBV5-1 and TRBJ2-5): KAGVTQTPRYLIKTRGQQVTLSCSPISGHRSVSWYQQTPGQGLQFLFEYFSETQRNKGNFPGRFSGRQFSNSRSEMNVSTLELGDSALYLCASSLVFAYQETQYFGPGTRLLVL.

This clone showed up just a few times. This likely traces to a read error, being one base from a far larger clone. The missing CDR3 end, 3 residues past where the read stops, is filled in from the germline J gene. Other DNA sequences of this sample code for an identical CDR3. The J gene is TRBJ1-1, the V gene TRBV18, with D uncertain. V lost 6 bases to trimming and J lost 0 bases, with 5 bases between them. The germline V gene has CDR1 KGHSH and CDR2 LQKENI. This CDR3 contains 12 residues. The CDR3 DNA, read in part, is TGTGCCAGCTCGCAGGTGAACACTGAA. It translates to CASSQVNTE. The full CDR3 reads CASSQVNTEAFF. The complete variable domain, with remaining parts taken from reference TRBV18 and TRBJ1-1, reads NAGVMQNPRHLVRRRGQEARLRCSPMKGHSHVYWYRQLPEEGLKFMVYLQKENIIDESGMPKERFSAEFPKEGPSILRIQQVVRGDSAAYFCASSQVNTEAFFGQGTRLTVV.

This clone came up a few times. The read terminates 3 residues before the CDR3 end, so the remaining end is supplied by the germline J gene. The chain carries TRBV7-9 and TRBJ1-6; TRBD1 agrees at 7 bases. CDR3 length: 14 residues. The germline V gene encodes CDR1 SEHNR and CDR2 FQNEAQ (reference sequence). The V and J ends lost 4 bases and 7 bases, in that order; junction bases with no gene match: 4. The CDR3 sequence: CASSSDRANSPLHF. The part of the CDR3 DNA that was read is TGTGCCAGCAGCTCTGACAGGGCCAATTCACCC.

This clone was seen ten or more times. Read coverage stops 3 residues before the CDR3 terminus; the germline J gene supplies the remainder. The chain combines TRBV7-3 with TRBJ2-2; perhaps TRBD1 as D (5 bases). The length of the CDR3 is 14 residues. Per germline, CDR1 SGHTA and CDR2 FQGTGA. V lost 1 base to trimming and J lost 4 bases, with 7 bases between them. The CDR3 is CASSLRQSTGELFF. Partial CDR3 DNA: TGTGCCAGCAGCTTAAGACAGAGCACCGGGGAG.

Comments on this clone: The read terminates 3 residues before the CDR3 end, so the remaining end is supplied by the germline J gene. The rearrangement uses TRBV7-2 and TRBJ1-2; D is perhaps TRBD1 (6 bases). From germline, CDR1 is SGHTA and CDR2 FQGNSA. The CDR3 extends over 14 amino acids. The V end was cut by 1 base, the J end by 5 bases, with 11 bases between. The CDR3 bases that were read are TGTGCCAGCAGCTTAGGGACAGCTGAATATGGC. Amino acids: CASSLGTAEYG. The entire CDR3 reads CASSLGTAEYGYTF.

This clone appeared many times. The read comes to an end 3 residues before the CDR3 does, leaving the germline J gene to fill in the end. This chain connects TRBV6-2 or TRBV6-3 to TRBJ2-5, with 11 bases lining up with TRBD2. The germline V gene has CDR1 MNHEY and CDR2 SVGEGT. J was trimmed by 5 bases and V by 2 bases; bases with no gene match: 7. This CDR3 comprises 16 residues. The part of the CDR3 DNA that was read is TGTGCCAGCAGTTACGGGACTAGCGGACTGGGGGAGACC. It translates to CASSYGTSGLGET. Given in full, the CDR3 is CASSYGTSGLGETQYF.

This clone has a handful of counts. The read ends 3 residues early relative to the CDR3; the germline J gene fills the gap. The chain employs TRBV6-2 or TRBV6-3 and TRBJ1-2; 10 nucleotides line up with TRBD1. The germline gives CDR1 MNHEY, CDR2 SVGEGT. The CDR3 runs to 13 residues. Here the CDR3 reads CASNTRTGGGYTF. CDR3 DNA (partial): TGTGCCAGCAACACCCGGACAGGGGGAGGC.

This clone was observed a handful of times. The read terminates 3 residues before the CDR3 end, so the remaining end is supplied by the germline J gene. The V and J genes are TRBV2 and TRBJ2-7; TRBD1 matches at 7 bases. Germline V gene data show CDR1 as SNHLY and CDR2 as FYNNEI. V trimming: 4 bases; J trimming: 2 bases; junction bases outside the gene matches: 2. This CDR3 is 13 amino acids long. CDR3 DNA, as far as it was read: TGTGCCAGCAGTGGGGGACAGCCCTACGAG. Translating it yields CASSGGQPYE. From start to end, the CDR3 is CASSGGQPYEQYF.